This TCR beta chain was identified in a study of post-analysis software for immune sequencing data. The germline gives CDR1 KGHDR, CDR2 SFDVKD. With V trimmed by 4 bases and J by 6 bases, 7 bases remained unmatched. CDR3 length equals 15 residues. Study-level points and caveats: By F measure, strong co-clustering occurred among samples prepared in the same batch. Five or six TRBV segments, TRBV5-6, TRBV5-1 and TRBV20-1 among them, were found more frequent in patients than controls. Controls had significantly higher normalized Chao1 diversity than multiple sclerosis patients.

The TCR beta cDNA libraries carried unique molecular identifiers. Each batch of roughly 0.95 to 10 million T cells produced approximately 470,000 cDNA molecules. A single record per CDR3 protein comes from TCRdb applying MiXCR to the PCR reads. The sample consists of about 820,000 distinct CDR3 sequences, 53% of them appearing once. In regard to this clonotype: Its antigen is unidentified.

Sequenced: blood. This receptor was taken from a girl aged 10 to 17 with multiple sclerosis. The chain couples TRBV24-1 to TRBJ2-3; 9 positions match TRBD1. CDR3 protein: CATSDPGQGVDTQYF. CDR3 DNA: TGTGCCACCAGTGACCCGGGACAGGGAGTGGATACGCAGTATTTT.